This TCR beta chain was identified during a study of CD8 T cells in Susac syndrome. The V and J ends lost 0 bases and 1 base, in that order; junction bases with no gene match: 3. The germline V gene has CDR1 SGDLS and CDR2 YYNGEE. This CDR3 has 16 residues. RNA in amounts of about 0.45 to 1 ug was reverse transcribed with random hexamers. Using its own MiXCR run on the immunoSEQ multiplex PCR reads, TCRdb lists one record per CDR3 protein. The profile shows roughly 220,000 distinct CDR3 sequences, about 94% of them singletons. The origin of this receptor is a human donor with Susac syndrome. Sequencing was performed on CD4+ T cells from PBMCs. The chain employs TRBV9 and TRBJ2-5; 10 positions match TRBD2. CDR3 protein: CASSVGPSGGQETQYF. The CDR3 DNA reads TGTGCCAGCAGCGTAGGCCCTAGCGGGGGCCAAGAGACCCAGTACTTC. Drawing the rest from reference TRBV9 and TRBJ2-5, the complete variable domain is DSGVTQTPKHLITATGQRVTLRCSPRSGDLSVYWYQQSLDQGLQFLIQYYNGEERAKGNILERFSAQQFPDLHSELNLSSLELGDSALYFCASSVGPSGGQETQYFGPGTRLLVL.